The source of this T cell receptor beta chain is a study of early T cells in non-severe SARS-CoV-2 infection. MiXCR, applied by TCRdb to the 5' RACE reads, yields one record per CDR3 protein. The sample contains roughly 80,000 distinct CDR3 sequences, over 9% of which appear only once. This clonotype was detected only a few times. CDR1 and CDR2 (germline): SGHTA, FQGTGA. The CDR3 spans 11 residues. V dropped 8 bases and J dropped 6; count of bases not matched to a gene: 1. This TCR came from an adult who was a healthcare worker with PCR-confirmed SARS-CoV-2 infection or an uninfected control (not recorded which). Source: whole blood, taken at baseline. This chain links TRBV7-3 with TRBJ2-1, with 7 bases matching TRBD2. This CDR3 reads CASGRGNEQFF. The CDR3 nucleotides read TGTGCCAGCGGGAGGGGCAATGAGCAGTTCTTC.